This is a list of T cell receptor beta chains from one sample in a study of somatic mutations in cytotoxic T cells in rheumatoid arthritis. TCRdb's table, derived via immunoSEQ multiplex PCR, lists solely in-frame clones and lacks some. This sample has some 9,800 clones, with 81% found just once. The material sequenced was CD8+ T cells sorted from blood. Receptors originate from a woman aged 45-65 years in good health. The CDR3 runs from the conserved cysteine through the conserved F or W. The order of the fields is J gene, V gene, CDR3 protein.

>NA|TRBV19
CASSPYRQGTYEQYF
>TRBJ1-5|TRBV7-9
CASSLGGQGARSNQPQHF
>TRBJ2-7|TRBV7-2
CASSLGQGASEQYF
>TRBJ1-5|TRBV6-5
CASSYDWNQPQHF
>TRBJ2-4|TRBV7-2
CASSLFGADGDIQYF
>TRBJ2-1|TRBV11-1
CASSLTSGNNEQFF
>TRBJ2-1|TRBV7-2
CASSPGSGAYNEQFF
>TRBJ1-1|TRBV7-2
CASSPGEAGLSYEAFF
>TRBJ2-7|TRBV5-3
CARSRVVYEQYF
>TRBJ2-1|TRBV29-1
CSVEVTSGGNEQFF
>TRBJ2-7|TRBV4-2
CASSQGTSESYEQYF
>TRBJ2-7|TRBV27
CASSLGQLSGEQYF
>NA|TRBV10-3
CAITGGPFYEQYF